This TCR beta chain was recorded in a study of cytomegalovirus exposure and HLA in healthy donors. V trimming: 5 bases; J trimming: 6 bases; junction bases outside the gene matches: 9. CDR3 length equals 15 residues. The V gene's germline CDR1 is LGHNA and CDR2 YSLEER. The repertoire was sequenced with immunoSEQ multiplex PCR; TCRdb's copy has only in-frame clones and lacks some. The sample holds roughly 77,000 clones, roughly 95% seen once. The chain employs TRBV4-3 and TRBJ2-1; 8 nucleotides align to TRBD2. The clonotype originates from a young woman in good health and CMV-seronegative. Sequencing was carried out using PBMCs. CDR3: CASSSSGGPGNEQFF. CDR3 DNA: TGCGCCAGCAGCTCCTCGGGGGGGCCGGGCAATGAGCAGTTCTTC.